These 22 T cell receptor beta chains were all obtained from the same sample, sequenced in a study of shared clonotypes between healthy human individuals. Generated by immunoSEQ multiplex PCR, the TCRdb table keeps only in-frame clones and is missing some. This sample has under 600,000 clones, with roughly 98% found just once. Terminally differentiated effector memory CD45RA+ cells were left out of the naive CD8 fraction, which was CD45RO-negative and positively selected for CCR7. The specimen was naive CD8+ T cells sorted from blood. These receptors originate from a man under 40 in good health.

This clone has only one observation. The CDR3 region has the DNA TGTGCCATCAGTGAGTCTGTCCGGGACGTTTCAGCAGATACGCAGTATTTT. This gives the protein CAISESVRDVSADTQYF. The rearrangement links TRBV10-3 to TRBJ2-3; D may correspond to TRBD1 or TRBD2 (5 bases each). CDR1 is ENHRY, CDR2 SYGVKD, per germline. CDR3 length: 17 amino acids. V was pared by 0 bases and J by 4 bases, with 17 bases between.

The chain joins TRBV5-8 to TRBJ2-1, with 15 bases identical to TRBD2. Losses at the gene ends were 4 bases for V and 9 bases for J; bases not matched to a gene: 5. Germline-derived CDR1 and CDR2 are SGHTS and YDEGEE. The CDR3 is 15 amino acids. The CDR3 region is CASSMGLAGGGEQFF. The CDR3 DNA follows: TGTGCCAGCAGCATGGGACTAGCGGGAGGCGGTGAGCAGTTCTTC.

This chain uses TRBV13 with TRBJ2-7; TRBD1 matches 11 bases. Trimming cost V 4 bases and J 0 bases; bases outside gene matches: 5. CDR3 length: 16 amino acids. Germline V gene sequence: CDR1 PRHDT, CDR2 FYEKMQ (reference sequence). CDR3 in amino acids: CASSSTGTGGSYEQYF. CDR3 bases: TGTGCCAGCAGCTCCACCGGGACAGGGGGCTCCTACGAGCAGTACTTC.

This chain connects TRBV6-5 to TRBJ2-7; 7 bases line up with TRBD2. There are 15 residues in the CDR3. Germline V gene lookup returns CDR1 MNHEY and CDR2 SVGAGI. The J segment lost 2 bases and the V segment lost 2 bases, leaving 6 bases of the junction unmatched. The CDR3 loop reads CASSYLTSTTYEQYF. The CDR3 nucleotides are TGTGCCAGCAGTTACCTGACTAGCACGACCTACGAGCAGTACTTC.

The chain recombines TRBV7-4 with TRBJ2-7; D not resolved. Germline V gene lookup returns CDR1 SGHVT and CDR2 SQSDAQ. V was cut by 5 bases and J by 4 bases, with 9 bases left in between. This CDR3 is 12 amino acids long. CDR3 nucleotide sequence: TGTGCCAGCAGCCCTATGGGTTACGAGCAGTACTTC. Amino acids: CASSPMGYEQYF.

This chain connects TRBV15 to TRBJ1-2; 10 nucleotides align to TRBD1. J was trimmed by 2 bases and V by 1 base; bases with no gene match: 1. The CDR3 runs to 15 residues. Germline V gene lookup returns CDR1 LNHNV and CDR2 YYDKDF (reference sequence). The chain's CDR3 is CATSRVGQGNYGYTF. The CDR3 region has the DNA TGTGCCACCAGCAGAGTGGGACAGGGGAACTATGGCTACACCTTC.

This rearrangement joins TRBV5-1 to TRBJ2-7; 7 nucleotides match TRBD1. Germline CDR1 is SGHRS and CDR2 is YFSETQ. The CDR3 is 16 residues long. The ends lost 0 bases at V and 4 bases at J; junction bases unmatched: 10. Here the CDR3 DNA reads TGCGCCAGCAGCTTGGCGGGACAGCCGGGACCATACGAGCAGTACTTC. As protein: CASSLAGQPGPYEQYF.

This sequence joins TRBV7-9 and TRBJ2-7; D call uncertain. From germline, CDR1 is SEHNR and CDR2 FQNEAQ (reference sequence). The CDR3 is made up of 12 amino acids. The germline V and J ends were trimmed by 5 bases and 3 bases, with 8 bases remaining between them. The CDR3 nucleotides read TGTGCCAGCAGCAGAAACAGCTACGAGCAGTACTTC. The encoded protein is CASSRNSYEQYF.

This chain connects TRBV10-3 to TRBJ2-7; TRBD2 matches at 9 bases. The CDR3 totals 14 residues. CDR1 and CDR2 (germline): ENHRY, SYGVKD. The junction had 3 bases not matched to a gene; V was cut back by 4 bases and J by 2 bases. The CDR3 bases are TGTGCCATCAGTGCCAGACTAGCGGCCTACGAGCAGTACTTC. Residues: CAISARLAAYEQYF.

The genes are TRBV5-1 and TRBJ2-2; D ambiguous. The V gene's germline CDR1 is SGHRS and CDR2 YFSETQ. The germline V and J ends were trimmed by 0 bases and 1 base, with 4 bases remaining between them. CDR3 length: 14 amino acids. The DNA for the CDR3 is TGCGCCAGCAGCTTGGGCAGGAACACCGGGGAGCTGTTTTTT. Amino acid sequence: CASSLGRNTGELFF. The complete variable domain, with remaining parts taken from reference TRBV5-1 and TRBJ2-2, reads KAGVTQTPRYLIKTRGQQVTLSCSPISGHRSVSWYQQTPGQGLQFLFEYFSETQRNKGNFPGRFSGRQFSNSRSEMNVSTLELGDSALYLCASSLGRNTGELFFGEGSRLTVL.

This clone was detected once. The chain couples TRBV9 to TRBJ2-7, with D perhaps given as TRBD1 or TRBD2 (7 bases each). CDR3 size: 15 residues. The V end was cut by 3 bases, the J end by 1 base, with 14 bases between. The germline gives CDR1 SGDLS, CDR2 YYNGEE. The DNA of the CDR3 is TGTGCCAGCAGCGAGGGGGCTAGCGGTTCCTACGAGCAGTACTTC. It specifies CASSEGASGSYEQYF.

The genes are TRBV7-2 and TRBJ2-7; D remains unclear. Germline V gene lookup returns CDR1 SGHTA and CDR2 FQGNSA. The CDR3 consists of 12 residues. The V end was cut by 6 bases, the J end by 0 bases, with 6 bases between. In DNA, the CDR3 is TGTGCCAGCAGTGATAACTCCTACGAGCAGTACTTC. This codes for CASSDNSYEQYF.

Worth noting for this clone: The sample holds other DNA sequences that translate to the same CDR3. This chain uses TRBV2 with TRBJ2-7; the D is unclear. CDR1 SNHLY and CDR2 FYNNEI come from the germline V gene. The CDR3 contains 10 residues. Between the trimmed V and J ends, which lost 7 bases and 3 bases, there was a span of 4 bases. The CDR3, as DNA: TGTGCCAGCACAGGCTACGAGCAGTACTTC. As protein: CASTGYEQYF.

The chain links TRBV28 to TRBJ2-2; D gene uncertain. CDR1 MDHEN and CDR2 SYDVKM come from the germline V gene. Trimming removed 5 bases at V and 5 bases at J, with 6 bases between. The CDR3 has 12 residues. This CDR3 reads CASSALTGELFF. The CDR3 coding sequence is TGTGCCAGCAGTGCGTTGACCGGGGAGCTGTTTTTT.

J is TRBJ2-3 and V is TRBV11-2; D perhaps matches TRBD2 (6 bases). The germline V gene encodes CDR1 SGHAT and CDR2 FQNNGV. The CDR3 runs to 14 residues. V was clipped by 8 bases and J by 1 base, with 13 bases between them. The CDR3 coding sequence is TGTGCCAGCTCGGGGGTACCGCGCACAGATACGCAGTATTTT. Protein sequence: CASSGVPRTDTQYF.

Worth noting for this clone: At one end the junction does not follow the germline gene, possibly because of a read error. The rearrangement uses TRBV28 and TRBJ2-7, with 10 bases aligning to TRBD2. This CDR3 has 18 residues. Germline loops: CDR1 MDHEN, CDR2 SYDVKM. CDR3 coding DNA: TGTGCCAGCACCTTCTCTCTAGCGGGAGATCGAACCTCCTTCGAGCAGTACTTC. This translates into CASTFSLAGDRTSFEQYF. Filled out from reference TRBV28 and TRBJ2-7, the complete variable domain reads DVKVTQSSRYLVKRTGEKVFLECVQDMDHENMFWYRQDPGLGLRLIYFSYDVKMKEKGDIPEGYSVSREKKERFSLILESASTNQTSMYLCASTFSLAGDRTSFEQYFGPGTRLTVT.

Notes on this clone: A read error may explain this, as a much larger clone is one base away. The CDR3 DNA sequence: TGTGCCAGTAGTGGGACAGACTACGAGCAGTACTTC. It specifies CASSGTDYEQYF. The chain combines TRBV19 with TRBJ2-7, with 7 bases that match TRBD1. Looked up from germline, CDR1 is LNHDA and CDR2 is SQIVND (reference sequence). The V and J ends lost 5 bases and 3 bases, in that order; junction bases with no gene match: 1. CDR3 size: 12 residues.

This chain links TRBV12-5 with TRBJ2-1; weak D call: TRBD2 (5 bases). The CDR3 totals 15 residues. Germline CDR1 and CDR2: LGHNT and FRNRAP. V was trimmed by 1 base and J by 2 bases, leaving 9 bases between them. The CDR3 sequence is CASGLDQEAYNEQFF. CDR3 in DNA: TGTGCTAGTGGTTTGGATCAGGAGGCCTACAATGAGCAGTTCTTC.

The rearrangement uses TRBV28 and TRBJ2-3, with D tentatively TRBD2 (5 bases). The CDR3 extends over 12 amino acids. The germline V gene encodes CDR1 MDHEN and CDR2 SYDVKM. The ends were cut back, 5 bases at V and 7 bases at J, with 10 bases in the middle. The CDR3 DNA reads TGTGCCAGCAGTCGACCGGGGAATACGCAGTATTTT. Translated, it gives CASSRPGNTQYF.

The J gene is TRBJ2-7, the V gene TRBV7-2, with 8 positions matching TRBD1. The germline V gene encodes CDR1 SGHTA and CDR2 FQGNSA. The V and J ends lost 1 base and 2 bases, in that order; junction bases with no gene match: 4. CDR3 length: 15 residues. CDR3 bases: TGTGCCAGCAGCTTAGAGGCAGGGGGCACCTACGAGCAGTACTTC. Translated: CASSLEAGGTYEQYF.

The DNA of the CDR3 is TGTGCCAGCAGCGACGCCCATGTTGAGCAGTTCTTC. This translates into CASSDAHVEQFF. J is TRBJ2-1 and V is TRBV7-6; D not resolved. The CDR3 contains 12 residues. Trimming took off 5 bases at V and 9 bases at J, with 11 bases between the two ends. CDR1 and CDR2 (germline): SGHVS, FNYEAQ.

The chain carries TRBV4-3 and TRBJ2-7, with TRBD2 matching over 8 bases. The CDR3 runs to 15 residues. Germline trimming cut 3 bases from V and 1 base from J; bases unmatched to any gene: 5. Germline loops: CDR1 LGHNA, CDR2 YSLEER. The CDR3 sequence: CASSQGVAGSYEQYF. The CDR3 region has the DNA TGCGCCAGCAGCCAGGGGGTAGCGGGGTCCTACGAGCAGTACTTC.